These 32 T cell receptor beta chains were all obtained from the same sample, sequenced in a study of cytomegalovirus exposure and HLA in healthy donors. Use of 60 Vbeta and 13 Jbeta primers characterized the PCR. Method: immunoSEQ multiplex PCR; TCRdb's copy keeps in-frame clones and lacks some. This table has 150,000 to 200,000 clones, over 70% appearing once. Sequences were obtained from PBMCs. The source is a man between 45 and 60 years old in good health and CMV-seropositive.

The J gene is TRBJ1-2, the V gene TRBV5-1; 7 bases line up with TRBD1. CDR3 length: 17 residues. Germline values: CDR1 SGHRS, CDR2 YFSETQ. V lost 0 bases and J lost 2; bases outside the gene matches: 10. CDR3 loop: CASSLASGTAKNYGYTF. Written as DNA, the CDR3 is TGCGCCAGCAGCTTGGCCAGTGGGACAGCCAAAAACTATGGCTACACCTTC.

V is TRBV29-1 and J is TRBJ2-5; tentative D call: TRBD1 (6 bases). In germline, CDR1 is SQVTM, CDR2 ANQGSEA. The CDR3 covers 14 residues. Trimming stripped 8 bases from V and 4 bases from J, with 20 bases between. DNA of the CDR3: TGCAGCTCTCGACTTACAGGGTCCCGAGAGACCCAGTACTTC. Translated, it gives CSSRLTGSRETQYF.

CDR3 nucleotide sequence: TGTGCCAGCATTCGAAGGGTAGCGGCCGGGGAGCAGTACTTC. Its protein is CASIRRVAAGEQYF. V and J are TRBV6-6 and TRBJ2-7; tentatively, D is TRBD2 (6 bases). V was cut by 7 bases and J by 7 bases, with 20 bases left in between. Germline-derived CDR1 and CDR2 are MNHNY and SVGAGI (reference sequence). The CDR3 length is 14 residues.

This chain links TRBV7-9 with TRBJ2-3, with a weak D call TRBD2 (6 bases). Germline CDR1 is SEHNR and CDR2 is FQNEAQ (reference sequence). The CDR3 is made up of 15 amino acids. V was cut by 5 bases and J by 1 base, with 13 bases left in between. CDR3 nucleotides: TGTGCCAGCAGCCTTCCGGGACTTCGCACAGATACGCAGTATTTT. Its translation is CASSLPGLRTDTQYF.

CDR3 residues: CASRPGGLAGGTDTQYF. Here the CDR3 DNA reads TGCGCCAGCAGGCCAGGGGGGCTAGCGGGGGGCACAGATACGCAGTATTTT. J is TRBJ2-3 and V is TRBV4-1; 10 nucleotides agree with TRBD2. The CDR3 contains 17 residues. V lost 6 bases, J lost 1 base, and 10 bases stayed unmatched. The V gene's germline CDR1 is MGHRA and CDR2 YSYEKL.

The chain uses TRBV9 and TRBJ1-2; D is unresolved. This CDR3 is built from 16 residues. Germline CDR1 reads SGDLS; CDR2 reads YYNGEE. The ends were cut back, 5 bases at V and 4 bases at J, with 21 bases in the middle. The CDR3 protein is CASRKEDGQTPYGYTF. The CDR3 coding sequence is TGTGCCAGCAGAAAGGAGGATGGGCAGACCCCCTATGGCTACACCTTC.

A few counts support this clone. This chain connects TRBV18 to TRBJ2-2; tentatively, D is TRBD2 (5 bases). The CDR3 consists of 13 residues. Trimming shortened V by 5 bases and J by 5 bases, and 9 bases separated the two germline ends. CDR1 and CDR2 from the germline V gene are KGHSH and LQKENI. The CDR3 coding sequence is TGTGCCAGCTCAACGGGGAATACCGGGGAGCTGTTTTTT. Its translation: CASSTGNTGELFF.

Turning to this clone: An end of the junction does not agree with germline; a read error may underlie this. The chain carries TRBV6-5 and TRBJ1-1; D remains unclear. Germline CDR1 and CDR2: MNHEY and SVGAGI. This CDR3 has 16 amino acids. CDR3 loop: CAGSYSTGILNTEAFF. CDR3 sequence (DNA): TGTGCCGGCAGTTACTCGACTGGAATTTTGAACACTGAAGCTTTCTTT.

The rearrangement uses TRBV10-3 and TRBJ2-1, with 11 positions matching TRBD2. The CDR3 loop spans 14 amino acids. Germline V lookup: CDR1 ENHRY, CDR2 SYGVKD. Trimming removed 11 bases from V and 5 bases from J; junction bases left unmatched: 8. The CDR3 reads CAVNQGLADNEQFF. CDR3 DNA: TGTGCCGTCAACCAGGGACTAGCGGACAATGAGCAGTTCTTC.

The chain couples TRBV7-8 to TRBJ2-1, with TRBD2 matching over 11 bases. V lost 5 bases to trimming and J lost 14 bases; unmatched junction nucleotides: 14. From germline, CDR1 is SGHVS and CDR2 FQNEAQ. This CDR3 contains 15 residues. Here the CDR3 DNA reads TGTGCCAGCAGCCCGCGTGGGCTAGCGGGAGGTCGAAAGTTCTTC. This gives the protein CASSPRGLAGGRKFF.

The chain has TRBV5-5 and TRBJ2-1; the D gene is possibly TRBD2 (5 bases). Trimming left V 4 bases short and J 4 bases short, with 18 bases between. Germline-derived CDR1 and CDR2 are SGHKS and YYEKEE (reference sequence). This CDR3 is 16 amino acids long. The CDR3 region is CASSRGPPRAYNEQFF. The CDR3 DNA sequence: TGTGCCAGCAGCCGAGGTCCCCCGCGGGCTTACAATGAGCAGTTCTTC. Full variable domain (missing parts from reference TRBV5-5 and TRBJ2-1): DAGVTQSPTHLIKTRGQQVTLRCSPISGHKSVSWYQQVLGQGPQFIFQYYEKEERGRGNFPDRFSARQFPNYSSELNVNALLLGDSALYLCASSRGPPRAYNEQFFGPGTRLTVL.

This clone was seen a handful of times. This chain connects TRBV7-8 to TRBJ1-5; 11 nucleotides agree with TRBD1. V was clipped by 5 bases and J by 1 base; unmatched bases: 10. CDR1 SGHVS and CDR2 FQNEAQ come from the germline V gene. The CDR3 loop spans 18 amino acids. The CDR3 nucleotides are TGTGCCAGCAGCCTTGGACAGGGGGCCCTCGCAAGCAATCAGCCCCAGCATTTT. This encodes CASSLGQGALASNQPQHF.

CDR3 sequence: CASSNTGETEAFF. DNA for the CDR3: TGTGCCAGCAGCAATACAGGGGAAACTGAAGCTTTCTTT. The chain joins TRBV28 to TRBJ1-1, with TRBD1 identical over 7 bases. There are 13 residues in the CDR3. The junction had 6 bases not matched to a gene; V was cut back by 6 bases and J by 5 bases. CDR1 and CDR2 from the germline V gene are MDHEN and SYDVKM. Full variable domain (missing parts from reference TRBV28 and TRBJ1-1): DVKVTQSSRYLVKRTGEKVFLECVQDMDHENMFWYRQDPGLGLRLIYFSYDVKMKEKGDIPEGYSVSREKKERFSLILESASTNQTSMYLCASSNTGETEAFFGQGTRLTVV.

CDR3 DNA sequence: TGTGCCAGCAGTGATCCCAGGGGGCGGACAGATACGCAGTATTTT. Its translation: CASSDPRGRTDTQYF. The chain is built from TRBV2 and TRBJ2-3, with 8 nucleotides matching TRBD1. This CDR3 contains 15 residues. The germline V gene encodes CDR1 SNHLY and CDR2 FYNNEI. Trimming cost V 3 bases and J 3 bases; bases outside gene matches: 5.

The V and J genes are TRBV7-8 and TRBJ1-4; D gene unclear. This CDR3 has 15 amino acids. V was trimmed by 5 bases and J by 4 bases, leaving 14 bases between them. Germline V gene sequence: CDR1 SGHVS, CDR2 FQNEAQ. CDR3 amino acids: CASSTTALNNEKLFF. In DNA form, the CDR3 reads TGTGCCAGCAGCACAACAGCCCTTAATAATGAAAAACTGTTTTTT. Together with reference TRBV7-8 and TRBJ1-4, the CDR3 gives the full variable domain: GAGVSQSPRYKVAKRGQDVALRCDPISGHVSLFWYQQALGQGPEFLTYFQNEAQLDKSGLPSDRFFAERPEGSVSTLKIQRTQQEDSAVYLCASSTTALNNEKLFFGSGTQLSVL.

The rearrangement joins TRBV15 to TRBJ2-7, with 10 bases matching TRBD1. Trimming at V came to 3 bases and at J to 3 bases, leaving 8 bases not matched to a gene. This CDR3 has 16 residues. The germline CDR1 and CDR2 sequences are LNHNV and YYDKDF (reference sequence). The CDR3, as DNA: TGTGCCACCAGCAGGGTCTCGGGACAGGGGATCTACGAGCAGTACTTC. Its translation is CATSRVSGQGIYEQYF.

This chain joins TRBV28 and TRBJ2-7, with 9 bases lining up with TRBD2. The germline gives CDR1 MDHEN, CDR2 SYDVKM. Germline trimming cut 3 bases from V and 6 bases from J; bases unmatched to any gene: 6. This CDR3 has 14 residues. The CDR3 region is CASSLGTSWREQYF. In nucleotides, the CDR3 is TGTGCCAGCAGTTTGGGGACTAGCTGGCGCGAGCAGTACTTC.

The chain links TRBV19 to TRBJ1-4; weak D call: TRBD1 (5 bases). Germline values: CDR1 LNHDA, CDR2 SQIVND (reference sequence). This CDR3 is 14 amino acids long. The germline V and J ends were trimmed by 3 bases and 7 bases, with 12 bases remaining between them. In DNA, the CDR3 is TGTGCCAGTAGTATCGGGGGAGGTCGTGAAAAACTGTTTTTT. Its translation is CASSIGGGREKLFF.

The rearrangement uses TRBV28 and TRBJ1-5, with D possibly TRBD1 on 5 matching bases. This CDR3 is built from 14 residues. Per germline, CDR1 MDHEN and CDR2 SYDVKM. With 8 bases removed from V and 4 bases from J, the gap between germline ends came to 15 bases. The CDR3 DNA follows: TGTGCCAGCTATGGTGGACATCAAAATCAGCCCCAGCATTTT. Translating it yields CASYGGHQNQPQHF.

The V and J genes are TRBV28 and TRBJ1-2, with TRBD1 as a possible D gene (6 bases). V was pared by 3 bases and J by 8 bases, with 16 bases between. CDR3 length: 14 amino acids. Per germline, CDR1 MDHEN and CDR2 SYDVKM. The CDR3 region has the DNA TGTGCCAGCAGTTTGCCAGGGGTAGTGAGAGGCTACACCTTC. It yields the protein CASSLPGVVRGYTF.

The CDR3 bases are TGCGCCAGCAGTCCTCCGAGGGGGGGGACAGATACGCAGTATTTT. Translated, it gives CASSPPRGGTDTQYF. This chain links TRBV4-1 with TRBJ2-3, with D maybe TRBD2 (7 bases). Trimming took off 6 bases at V and 3 bases at J, with 16 bases between the two ends. Per germline, CDR1 MGHRA and CDR2 YSYEKL. This CDR3 contains 15 residues.

This chain connects TRBV9 to TRBJ1-5; 10 positions match TRBD1. CDR1 is SGDLS and CDR2 is YYNGEE in the germline V gene. V dropped 4 bases and J dropped 0; count of bases not matched to a gene: 7. The CDR3 has 17 amino acids. CDR3 bases: TGTGCCAGCAGCAAGACAGGGGGCAGTTATAGCAATCAGCCCCAGCATTTT. As protein: CASSKTGGSYSNQPQHF. The complete variable domain, with remaining parts taken from reference TRBV9 and TRBJ1-5, reads DSGVTQTPKHLITATGQRVTLRCSPRSGDLSVYWYQQSLDQGLQFLIQYYNGEERAKGNILERFSAQQFPDLHSELNLSSLELGDSALYFCASSKTGGSYSNQPQHFGDGTRLSIL.

V gene TRBV28 combines with J gene TRBJ2-7, with D unclear. Trimming left V 5 bases short and J 5 bases short, with 10 bases between. CDR3 length: 12 residues. The germline gives CDR1 MDHEN, CDR2 SYDVKM. CDR3 nucleotide sequence: TGTGCCAGCAGTCCACAACCTCACGAGCAGTACTTC. Translating it yields CASSPQPHEQYF.

This clone was counted only a few times. The V gene is TRBV29-1, the J gene TRBJ2-3, with D perhaps TRBD1 (7 bases). Trimming pared 6 bases from V and 0 bases from J, leaving 13 bases between. The length of the CDR3 is 14 residues. The germline V gene has CDR1 SQVTM and CDR2 ANQGSEA. CDR3 DNA sequence: TGCAGCGTGCGGGACAGCGGTAGCACAGATACGCAGTATTTT. Protein product: CSVRDSGSTDTQYF.

The CDR3 DNA reads TGTGCCAGCACCCAAGACAGGGTTGGGCAGCCCCAGCATTTT. It yields the protein CASTQDRVGQPQHF. The chain carries TRBV7-2 and TRBJ1-5; 7 bases are a match to TRBD1. The CDR3 spans 14 residues. Trimming cost V 7 bases and J 7 bases; bases outside gene matches: 10. The germline gives CDR1 SGHTA, CDR2 FQGNSA.

There are a few counts of this clone. The chain carries TRBV7-2 and TRBJ1-4; D is ambiguous. The CDR3 has 15 amino acids. The V end was cut by 1 base, the J end by 0 bases, with 6 bases between. Germline CDR1 and CDR2: SGHTA and FQGNSA. The CDR3 DNA follows: TGTGCCAGCAGCTTAGTTTCAGCAACTAATGAAAAACTGTTTTTT. Protein product: CASSLVSATNEKLFF.

This chain connects TRBV19 to TRBJ2-7; no reliable D call. V was trimmed by 4 bases and J by 5 bases, leaving 15 bases between them. Germline V gene lookup returns CDR1 LNHDA and CDR2 SQIVND (reference sequence). CDR3 length: 14 amino acids. The chain's CDR3 is CASSTSKERDEQYF. CDR3 DNA sequence: TGTGCCAGTAGTACCTCAAAAGAACGGGACGAGCAGTACTTC.

This clone was counted a single time. V usage is TRBV7-3 and J usage is TRBJ1-1, with 7 bases matching TRBD1. Germline V CDR1 and CDR2: SGHTA, FQGTGA. The V segment lost 5 bases and the J segment 7 bases; nucleotides outside the gene matches: 7. The CDR3 length is 13 residues. The CDR3: CASSRRQGDEAFF. The CDR3 bases are TGTGCCAGCAGCCGTAGACAGGGTGATGAAGCTTTCTTT.

The gene calls are TRBV28 and TRBJ2-4, with TRBD2 matching over 10 bases. The CDR3 is 17 amino acids. V was clipped by 4 bases and J by 0 bases; unmatched bases: 6. Per the germline V gene, CDR1 is MDHEN and CDR2 is SYDVKM. The DNA for the CDR3 is TGTGCCAGCAGTTCGTCTAGCGGGGGCCTAGCCAAAAACATTCAGTACTTC. Residues: CASSSSSGGLAKNIQYF.

The rearrangement links TRBV5-1 to TRBJ2-7, with D possibly being TRBD2 (6 bases). Trimming removed 0 bases from V and 0 bases from J, with 10 bases in between. The germline gives CDR1 SGHRS, CDR2 YFSETQ. The CDR3 loop spans 15 amino acids. The CDR3 region is CASSLAGTVSYEQYF. The CDR3 DNA reads TGCGCCAGCAGCTTGGCAGGGACTGTCTCCTACGAGCAGTACTTC. The full variable domain, its missing parts supplied by reference TRBV5-1 and TRBJ2-7, is KAGVTQTPRYLIKTRGQQVTLSCSPISGHRSVSWYQQTPGQGLQFLFEYFSETQRNKGNFPGRFSGRQFSNSRSEMNVSTLELGDSALYLCASSLAGTVSYEQYFGPGTRLTVT.

The V call is TRBV11-2, the J call TRBJ1-1; D is perhaps TRBD1 (5 bases). The CDR3 spans 16 residues. Trimming stripped 3 bases from V and 0 bases from J, with 14 bases between. Germline CDR1 and CDR2: SGHAT and FQNNGV. CDR3 in DNA: TGTGCCAGCAGCTTGACAGCGGGAGTCTTGAACACTGAAGCTTTCTTT. It specifies CASSLTAGVLNTEAFF.

The V gene is TRBV5-1, the J gene TRBJ1-4; 8 bases match TRBD1. The CDR3 is 15 residues long. V trimming: 4 bases; J trimming: 6 bases; junction bases outside the gene matches: 8. CDR1 is SGHRS and CDR2 is YFSETQ in the germline V gene. The chain's CDR3 is CASSKLTGADEKLFF. DNA for the CDR3: TGCGCCAGCAGCAAACTGACAGGGGCTGATGAAAAACTGTTTTTT. The full variable domain, in which reference TRBV5-1 and TRBJ1-4 provide the parts outside the CDR3, is KAGVTQTPRYLIKTRGQQVTLSCSPISGHRSVSWYQQTPGQGLQFLFEYFSETQRNKGNFPGRFSGRQFSNSRSEMNVSTLELGDSALYLCASSKLTGADEKLFFGSGTQLSVL.